These 15 T cell receptor beta chains came from one sample sequenced in a study of beta chain features in type 1 diabetes. The study, taken as a whole, reports: When Type 1 diabetes patients were examined, their TCRB CDR3s proved moderately but significantly shorter in all four CD4+ subsets.

Every isolated RNA sample was fully reverse transcribed, so sequencing captured expressed TCRB transcripts. Sequenced by immunoSEQ multiplex PCR; TCRdb stores in-frame clones only, minus some. The sample lists roughly 150,000 clones; 7% to 9.5% were seen once. Their target antigens are unknown. The sequenced sample consisted of central memory CD4+ T cells from blood. These receptors all come from a woman in her twenties or thirties with type 1 diabetes.

The CDR3 here is CASSSMLPGYTF. The DNA for the CDR3 is TGTGCCAGCAGTTCTATGCTGCCAGGCTACACCTTC. The chain recombines TRBV28 with TRBJ1-2; D call uncertain. Germline V gene data show CDR1 as MDHEN and CDR2 as SYDVKM. Trimming cost V 4 bases and J 8 bases, with 11 bases left between them. The CDR3 runs 12 residues.

This clone was seen only a few times. The rearrangement uses TRBV11-2 and TRBJ1-1; 10 bases line up with TRBD1. The CDR3 loop spans 16 amino acids. J lost 1 base, V lost 0 bases, and 2 bases had no gene match. From germline, CDR1 is SGHAT and CDR2 FQNNGV. CDR3 loop: CASSLDRDRGNTEAFF. CDR3 DNA: TGTGCCAGCAGCTTAGATCGGGACAGGGGGAACACTGAAGCTTTCTTT.

A remark on this clone: This CDR3 is also generated by other DNA sequences in the sample. V and J are TRBV15 and TRBJ2-1; D is uncertain. CDR1 and CDR2 (germline): LNHNV, YYDKDF (reference sequence). There are 13 residues in the CDR3. The V gene lost 0 bases and the J gene lost 7 bases, with 7 bases spanning the gap. The CDR3: CATSRDRGNEQFF. CDR3 DNA sequence: TGTGCCACCAGCAGAGATCGAGGAAATGAGCAGTTCTTC.

This clone has a handful of counts. The chain joins TRBV29-1 to TRBJ1-3, with unresolved D. CDR3 size: 13 residues. The ends were cut back, 4 bases at V and 3 bases at J, with 10 bases in the middle. Per germline, CDR1 SQVTM and CDR2 ANQGSEA. CDR3: CSVVEQSGNTIYF. The CDR3 DNA reads TGCAGCGTTGTGGAACAGAGTGGAAACACCATATATTTT.

There are a few counts of this clone. The V and J genes are TRBV10-3 and TRBJ2-7, with 8 nucleotides matching TRBD1. Germline CDR1 ENHRY, CDR2 SYGVKD. The CDR3 covers 14 residues. The V and J ends lost 3 bases and 2 bases, in that order; junction bases with no gene match: 3. CDR3 sequence: CAISEGTGAYEQYF. CDR3 nucleotides: TGTGCCATCAGTGAAGGGACAGGAGCCTACGAGCAGTACTTC.

This clone was recorded only once. The chain couples TRBV10-3 to TRBJ2-2; 12 nucleotides align to TRBD2. With V trimmed by 4 bases and J by 0 bases, 3 bases remained unmatched. This CDR3 spans 17 amino acids. Germline V lookup: CDR1 ENHRY, CDR2 SYGVKD. The DNA for the CDR3 is TGTGCCATCAGTGGGACTAGCGGGGCCTCGAACACCGGGGAGCTGTTTTTT. It is translated as CAISGTSGASNTGELFF.

The V call is TRBV2, the J call TRBJ1-2; possibly TRBD1 for D (6 bases). The CDR3 is made up of 12 amino acids. Per the germline V gene, CDR1 is SNHLY and CDR2 is FYNNEI. Trimming removed 4 bases from V and 8 bases from J, with 11 bases in between. The chain's CDR3 is CASSGGRGGYTF. As DNA, the CDR3 is TGTGCCAGCAGTGGGGGCAGGGGCGGCTACACCTTC.

CDR3 nucleotides: TGTGCCAGCTCAGGCGCCGGGGACCAAGAGACCCAGTACTTC. Translating it yields CASSGAGDQETQYF. This chain uses TRBV6-1 with TRBJ2-5, with D perhaps matching TRBD2 (5 bases). Germline V gene lookup returns CDR1 MNHNS and CDR2 SASEGT. V dropped 8 bases and J dropped 0 bases, with 13 bases sitting between them. This CDR3 has 14 amino acids.

The table lists this clone with many counts. The rearrangement joins TRBV7-9 to TRBJ2-5; 8 positions agree with TRBD1. V lost 5 bases to trimming and J lost 5 bases; unmatched junction nucleotides: 10. Per the germline V gene, CDR1 is SEHNR and CDR2 is FQNEAQ (reference sequence). This CDR3 comprises 15 residues. CDR3 loop: CASSQSQGALETQYF. In DNA form, the CDR3 reads TGTGCCAGCAGCCAATCGCAGGGGGCGCTTGAGACCCAGTACTTC.

This clone has more than one count but fewer than ten. The chain links TRBV4-1 to TRBJ2-1, with 12 bases fitting TRBD2. V gave up 4 bases and J gave up 6 bases; unmatched junction bases: 13. CDR1 and CDR2 from the germline V gene are MGHRA and YSYEKL. The CDR3 is 18 residues long. The CDR3 protein is CASSRPTIPSGRGNEQFF. CDR3 DNA: TGCGCCAGCAGCCGACCGACAATACCTAGCGGGAGGGGCAATGAGCAGTTCTTC.

The chain joins TRBV5-8 to TRBJ2-3; 15 bases map to TRBD2. V was pared by 0 bases and J by 14 bases, with 13 bases of the junction left unmatched. CDR1 and CDR2 (germline): SGHTS, YDEGEE. The CDR3 has 17 amino acids. The CDR3, as DNA: TGTGCCAGCAGCTTGGACGCGGGACTAGCGGGAGGCTTGCCGCTGTATTTT. It is translated as CASSLDAGLAGGLPLYF.

The gene calls are TRBV2 and TRBJ1-5; TRBD1 agrees at 9 bases. The germline CDR1 and CDR2 sequences are SNHLY and FYNNEI. The V and J ends lost 5 bases and 6 bases, in that order; junction bases with no gene match: 8. This CDR3 comprises 15 residues. The CDR3 is CASSNQGQGTQPQHF. Here the CDR3 DNA reads TGTGCCAGCAGTAATCAAGGACAGGGGACTCAGCCCCAGCATTTT. The whole variable domain, filled in from reference TRBV2 and TRBJ1-5, reads EPEVTQTPSHQVTQMGQEVILRCVPISNHLYFYWYRQILGQKVEFLVSFYNNEISEKSEIFDDQFSVERPDGSNFTLKIRSTKLEDSAMYFCASSNQGQGTQPQHFGDGTRLSIL.

This clone showed up just a few times. This chain links TRBV4-1 with TRBJ2-7, with 7 bases lining up with TRBD1. The germline V gene encodes CDR1 MGHRA and CDR2 YSYEKL. V was clipped by 2 bases and J by 3 bases; unmatched bases: 7. CDR3 length equals 15 residues. CDR3 sequence reads: CASSQWDSGFYEQYF. CDR3 bases: TGCGCCAGCAGCCAATGGGACAGTGGCTTCTACGAGCAGTACTTC.

This clone was recorded a few times. The chain employs TRBV5-1 and TRBJ2-3; TRBD2 matches 8 bases. Trimming removed 6 bases from V and 3 bases from J; junction bases left unmatched: 6. The germline V gene has CDR1 SGHRS and CDR2 YFSETQ. The CDR3 has 14 amino acids. CDR3 sequence (DNA): TGCGCCAGCACAGCGGGAGAGGTGACAGATACGCAGTATTTT. Its translation is CASTAGEVTDTQYF.

To note about this clone: The sample contains more than one DNA sequence encoding this CDR3. The rearrangement joins TRBV28 to TRBJ2-7, with TRBD1 matching over 9 bases. Germline V gene sequence: CDR1 MDHEN, CDR2 SYDVKM. V dropped 7 bases and J dropped 7; count of bases not matched to a gene: 5. This CDR3 is built from 12 residues. The CDR3 spells CASTQGAGEQYF. CDR3 sequence (DNA): TGTGCCAGCACACAGGGGGCAGGTGAGCAGTACTTC.